This T cell receptor (beta chain) comes out of a study of T cells in localized non-small cell lung cancer. Study-wide results and limits: Among the top 100 tumor clones, a median around 62 appeared in adjacent lung. Greater T cell density in blood accompanied longer overall survival. Uninvolved adjacent lung had the highest recorded T cell clonality, with tumor below it.

Using immunoSEQ multiplex PCR, the repertoire was profiled, and TCRdb retains in-frame clones only, with some absent. The sample consists of 26,000 or so clones, 80% to 90% of them appearing once. About this clone itself: The antigen is unknown.

The CDR3 contains 14 residues. Germline V CDR1 and CDR2: MRHNA, SNTAGT. V was shortened by 0 bases and J by 5 bases, with 8 bases between the two germline ends. The genes are TRBV6-4 and TRBJ2-1; no definite D call. The sequence derives from a woman aged 18 to 55 with stage I lung adenocarcinoma. This specimen consisted of peripheral blood, obtained before any cancer treatment. In DNA form, the CDR3 reads TGTGCCAGCAGTGACTCCCCGAACAACAATGAGCAGTTCTTC. Translation gives CASSDSPNNNEQFF.